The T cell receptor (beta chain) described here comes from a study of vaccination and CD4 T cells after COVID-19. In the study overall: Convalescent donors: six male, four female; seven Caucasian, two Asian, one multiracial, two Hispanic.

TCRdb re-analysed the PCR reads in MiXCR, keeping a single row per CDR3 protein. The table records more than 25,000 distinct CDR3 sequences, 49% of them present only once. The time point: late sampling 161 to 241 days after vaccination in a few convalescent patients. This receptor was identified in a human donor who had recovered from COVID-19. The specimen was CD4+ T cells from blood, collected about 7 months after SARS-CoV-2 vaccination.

The CDR3 loop is CSARDPGDWNGELFF. DNA for the CDR3: TGCAGTGCTAGAGATCCAGGGGATTGGAACGGGGAGCTGTTTTTT. The J gene is TRBJ2-2, the V gene TRBV20-1, with D maybe TRBD1 (6 bases). The germline V gene has CDR1 DFQATT and CDR2 SNEGSKA (reference sequence). The CDR3 is 15 amino acids. Deletions cut 0 bases from V and 7 bases from J, with 15 bases between.